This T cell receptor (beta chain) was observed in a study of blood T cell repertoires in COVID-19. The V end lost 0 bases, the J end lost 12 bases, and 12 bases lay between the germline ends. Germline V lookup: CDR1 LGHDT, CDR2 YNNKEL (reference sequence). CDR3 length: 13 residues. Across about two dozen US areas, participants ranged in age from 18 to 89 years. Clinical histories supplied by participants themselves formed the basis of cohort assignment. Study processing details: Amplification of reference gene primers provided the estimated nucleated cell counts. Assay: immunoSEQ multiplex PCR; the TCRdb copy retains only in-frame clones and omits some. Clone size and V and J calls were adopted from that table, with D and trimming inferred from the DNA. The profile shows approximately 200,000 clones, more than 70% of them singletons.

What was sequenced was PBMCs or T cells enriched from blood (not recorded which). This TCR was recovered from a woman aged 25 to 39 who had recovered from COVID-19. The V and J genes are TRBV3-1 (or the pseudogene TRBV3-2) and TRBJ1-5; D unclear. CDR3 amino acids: CASSQDRFGGQHF. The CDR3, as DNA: TGTGCCAGCAGCCAAGATCGGTTCGGCGGCCAGCATTTT.